This T cell receptor (beta chain) was found in a study of cytomegalovirus exposure and HLA in healthy donors. The study, taken as a whole, reports: Most TCR sequences showed up rarely, but some public TCRs showed up in many donors. Association of around 17,000 TCR beta sequences with HLA alleles was found at 0.05 false discovery rate in a later analysis.

As to this clone: Its specificity is unknown.

The primer mix had 60 Vbeta and 13 Jbeta primers. Method: immunoSEQ multiplex PCR; TCRdb's copy keeps in-frame clones and lacks some. The sample holds about 130,000 clones, around 78% seen once. Germline V gene sequence: CDR1 SGHKS, CDR2 YYEKEE (reference sequence). V dropped 1 base and J dropped 4; count of bases not matched to a gene: 11. This CDR3 comprises 18 residues. The chain couples TRBV5-5 to TRBJ2-2, with 9 nucleotides matching TRBD2. Source material: PBMCs. This clonotype was obtained from a man in his fifties in good health and CMV-seronegative. The CDR3: CASSLSLSGGPGTGELFF. The CDR3, as DNA: TGTGCCAGCAGCTTGTCATTGAGCGGGGGGCCGGGCACCGGGGAGCTGTTTTTT.